This T cell receptor (beta chain) is from a study of glioma-infiltrating T cells after dendritic cell vaccination. Study summary: Patients had newly diagnosed or recurrent glioblastoma and received dendritic cell vaccines. Patients received autologous tumor lysate-pulsed dendritic cell vaccination between about 2002 and 2013.

Germline CDR1 is SGHNT and CDR2 is YYREEE (reference sequence). Trimming removed 2 bases at V and 6 bases at J, with 14 bases between. The CDR3 is 14 residues long. Input was approximately 2.1 ug genomic DNA, or all available if less. The assay was immunoSEQ multiplex PCR, and TCRdb's table has in-frame clones only and misses some. The sample comprises 80,000 to 95,000 clones, roughly 85% of which are singletons, and about 9.3% rests with the top ten. Time point here: after dendritic cell vaccination, including at tumor progression/relapse. Patients had residual fresh-frozen tumor tissue and more than two years of survival data.

The origin of this receptor is a human donor with glioblastoma. The rearrangement uses TRBV5-4 and TRBJ1-1; a weak D match, TRBD1 (6 bases). Sequencing used blood, obtained after dendritic cell vaccination. The CDR3 region is CASSFYRVGSEAFF. CDR3 coding DNA: TGTGCCAGCAGCTTTTACAGGGTGGGTTCTGAAGCTTTCTTT.